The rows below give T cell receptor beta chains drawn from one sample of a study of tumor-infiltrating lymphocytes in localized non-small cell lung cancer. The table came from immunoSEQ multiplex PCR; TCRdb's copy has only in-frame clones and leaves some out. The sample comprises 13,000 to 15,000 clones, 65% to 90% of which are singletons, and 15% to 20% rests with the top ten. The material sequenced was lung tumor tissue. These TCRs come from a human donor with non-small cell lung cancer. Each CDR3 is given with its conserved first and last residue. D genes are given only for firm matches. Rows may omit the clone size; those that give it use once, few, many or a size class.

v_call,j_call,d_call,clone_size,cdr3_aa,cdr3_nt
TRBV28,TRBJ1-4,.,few,CASSLGATNEKLFF,TGTGCCAGCAGTTTAGGGGCAACTAATGAAAAACTGTTTTTT
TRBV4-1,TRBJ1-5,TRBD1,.,CASSQDQGTGGHSNQPQHF,TGCGCCAGCAGCCAAGATCAGGGAACAGGGGGCCATAGCAATCAGCCCCAGCATTTT
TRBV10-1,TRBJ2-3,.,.,CASGLGGSNTDTQYF,TGCGCCAGCGGCCTAGGGGGGAGTAACACAGATACGCAGTATTTT
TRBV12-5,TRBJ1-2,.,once,CASGQSNYGYTF,TGTGCTAGTGGTCAAAGTAACTATGGCTACACCTTC
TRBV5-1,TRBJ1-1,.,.,CASSLGWGNTEAFF,TGCGCCAGCAGCTTGGGGTGGGGGAACACTGAAGCTTTCTTT
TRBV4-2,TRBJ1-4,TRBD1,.,CASSQEPPTRTGEDEKLFF,TGTGCCAGCAGCCAAGAACCCCCAACCCGGACAGGGGAGGATGAAAAACTGTTTTTT
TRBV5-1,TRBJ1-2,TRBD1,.,CASSLAGTGNGYTF,TGCGCCAGCAGCTTGGCCGGGACAGGGAATGGCTACACCTTC
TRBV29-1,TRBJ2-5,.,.,CSLSKGVETQYF,TGCAGCCTCTCGAAGGGCGTAGAGACCCAGTACTTC
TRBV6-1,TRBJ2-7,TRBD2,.,CASSVSTSGSDEQYF,TGTGCCAGCAGTGTGTCGACTAGCGGGAGTGATGAGCAGTACTTC
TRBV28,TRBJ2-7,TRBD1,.,CASSFYRGPGYEQYF,TGTGCCAGCAGTTTTTACAGGGGACCGGGCTACGAGCAGTACTTC
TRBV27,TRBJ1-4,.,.,CASSLLINEKLFF,TGTGCCAGCAGTTTGCTGATTAATGAAAAACTGTTTTTT
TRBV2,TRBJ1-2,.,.,CASSARGGYGYTF,TGTGCCAGCAGTGCCAGGGGAGGCTATGGCTACACCTTC
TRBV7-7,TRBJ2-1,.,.,CASSPDYYNEQFF,TGTGCCAGCAGCCCGGACTACTACAATGAGCAGTTCTTC
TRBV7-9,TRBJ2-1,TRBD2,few,CASSLRRGGVNEQFF,TGTGCCAGCAGCTTAAGGCGCGGGGGGGTCAATGAGCAGTTCTTC
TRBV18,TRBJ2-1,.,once,CASSPSEGRNNEQFF,TGTGCCAGCTCCCCGAGTGAGGGTCGAAATAATGAGCAGTTCTTC
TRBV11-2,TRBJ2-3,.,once,CASSSLSGSTDTQYF,TGTGCCAGCAGCTCCCTTTCCGGGTCCACAGATACGCAGTATTTT
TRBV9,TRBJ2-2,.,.,CASSTGPWGGELFF,TGTGCCAGCAGCACGGGCCCGTGGGGGGGGGAGCTGTTTTTT
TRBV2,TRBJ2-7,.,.,CASRGDGSEQYF,TGTGCCAGCAGGGGGGATGGAAGCGAGCAGTACTTC
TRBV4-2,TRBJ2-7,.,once,CASSPTTQPYEQYF,TGTGCCAGCAGCCCGACCACCCAGCCCTACGAGCAGTACTTC
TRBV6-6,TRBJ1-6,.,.,CASRDGVTYLHF,TGTGCCAGCAGGGACGGTGTTACATACCTCCACTTT
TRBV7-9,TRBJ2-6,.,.,CASSLGRGIGSKFLTF,TGTGCCAGCAGCTTAGGTCGAGGAATCGGGTCCAAGTTCCTGACTTTC
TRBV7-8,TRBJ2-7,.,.,CASSLEATYEQYF,TGTGCCAGCAGCTTAGAGGCGACCTACGAGCAGTACTTC
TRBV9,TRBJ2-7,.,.,CASSVAASYEQYF,TGTGCCAGCAGCGTGGCAGCCTCCTACGAGCAGTACTTC
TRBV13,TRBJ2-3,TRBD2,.,CASSLVGGAENTQYF,TGTGCCAGCAGCTTAGTCGGGGGGGCCGAAAATACGCAGTATTTT
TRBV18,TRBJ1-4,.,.,CASSTASTNEKLFF,TGTGCCAGCTCAACAGCCTCAACTAATGAAAAACTGTTTTTT
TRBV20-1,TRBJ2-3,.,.,CSGQGTDTQYF,TGCAGTGGCCAGGGGACAGATACGCAGTATTTT